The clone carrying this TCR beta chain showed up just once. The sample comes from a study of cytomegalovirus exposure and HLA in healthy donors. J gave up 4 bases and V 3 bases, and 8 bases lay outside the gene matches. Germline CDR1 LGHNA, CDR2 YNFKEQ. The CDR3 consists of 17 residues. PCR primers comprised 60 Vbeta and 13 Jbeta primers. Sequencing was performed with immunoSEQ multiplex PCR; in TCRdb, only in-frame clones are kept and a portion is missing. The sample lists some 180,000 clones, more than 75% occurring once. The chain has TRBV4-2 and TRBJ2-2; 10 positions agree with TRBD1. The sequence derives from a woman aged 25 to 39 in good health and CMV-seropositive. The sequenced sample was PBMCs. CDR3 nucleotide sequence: TGTGCCAGCAGCCAGACACGGGACAGGGGTTTCACCGGGGAGCTGTTTTTT. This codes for CASSQTRDRGFTGELFF.